This T cell receptor (beta chain) was captured by sequencing in a study of neurological immune-mediated disorders. Ten or more counts support this clonotype. Healthy controls consisted of blood bank volunteers in Maryland, USA. The output of every sequencing run, over 190 million TCR-beta sequences, came from 15-18 subjects. TCRdb independently ran MiXCR on the 5' RACE reads; one entry per CDR3 protein. This repertoire shows some 53,000 distinct CDR3 sequences, 16% found once; its top ten account for under 4.5%. J lost 8 bases, V lost 5 bases, and 12 bases had no gene match. There are 14 residues in the CDR3. Germline lookup yields CDR1 SQVTM and CDR2 ANQGSEA.

This receptor was identified in a man aged 55-75 years in good health. The material sequenced was PBMCs. This chain uses TRBV29-1 with TRBJ1-1, with 9 positions matching TRBD1. DNA of the CDR3: TGCAGCGTTTCTACACAATCGACAGGGGGAGAAGCTTTCTTT. It yields the protein CSVSTQSTGGEAFF.